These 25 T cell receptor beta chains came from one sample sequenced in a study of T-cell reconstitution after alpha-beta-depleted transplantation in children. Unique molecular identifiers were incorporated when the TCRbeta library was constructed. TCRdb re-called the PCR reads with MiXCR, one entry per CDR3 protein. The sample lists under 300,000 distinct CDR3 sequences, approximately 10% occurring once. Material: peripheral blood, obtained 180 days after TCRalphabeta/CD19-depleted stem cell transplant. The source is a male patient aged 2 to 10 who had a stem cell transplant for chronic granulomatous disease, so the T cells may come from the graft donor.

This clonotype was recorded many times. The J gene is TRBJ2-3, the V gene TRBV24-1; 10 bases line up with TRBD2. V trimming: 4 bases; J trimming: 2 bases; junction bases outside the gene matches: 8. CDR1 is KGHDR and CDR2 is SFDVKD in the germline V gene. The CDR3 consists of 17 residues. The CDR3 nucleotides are TGTGCCACCAGTGACTCAGAAGCGGGAGGGTACACAGATACGCAGTATTTT. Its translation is CATSDSEAGGYTDTQYF.

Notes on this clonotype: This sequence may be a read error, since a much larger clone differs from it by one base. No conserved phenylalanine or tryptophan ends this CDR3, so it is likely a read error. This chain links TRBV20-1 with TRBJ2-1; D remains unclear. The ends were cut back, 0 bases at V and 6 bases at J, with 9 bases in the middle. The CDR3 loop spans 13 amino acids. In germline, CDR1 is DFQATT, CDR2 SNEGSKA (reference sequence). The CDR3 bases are TGCAGTGCTAGAGAGTGGCTATTCAATGAGCAGTTCTTA. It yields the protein CSAREWLFNEQFL.

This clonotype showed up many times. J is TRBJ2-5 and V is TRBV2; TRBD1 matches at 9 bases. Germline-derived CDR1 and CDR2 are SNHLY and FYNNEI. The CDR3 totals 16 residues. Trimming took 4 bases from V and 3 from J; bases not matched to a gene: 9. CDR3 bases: TGTGCCAGCAGTGGTCGACTACAGGGGGCGGAAGAGACCCAGTACTTC. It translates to CASSGRLQGAEETQYF.

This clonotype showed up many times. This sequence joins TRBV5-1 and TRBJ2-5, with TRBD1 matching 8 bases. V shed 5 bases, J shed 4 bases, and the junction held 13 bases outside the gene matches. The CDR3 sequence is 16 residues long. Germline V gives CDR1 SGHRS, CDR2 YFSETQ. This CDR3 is CASRLDGRGRGETQYF. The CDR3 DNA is TGCGCCAGCAGACTTGACGGCAGGGGGCGAGGAGAGACCCAGTACTTC.

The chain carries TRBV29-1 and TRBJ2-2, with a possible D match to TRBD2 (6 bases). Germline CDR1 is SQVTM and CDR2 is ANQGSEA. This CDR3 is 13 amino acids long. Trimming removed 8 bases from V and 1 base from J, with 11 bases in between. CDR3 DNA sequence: TGCAGCTTCAGACTAGAGAACACCGGGGAGCTGTTTTTT. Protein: CSFRLENTGELFF.

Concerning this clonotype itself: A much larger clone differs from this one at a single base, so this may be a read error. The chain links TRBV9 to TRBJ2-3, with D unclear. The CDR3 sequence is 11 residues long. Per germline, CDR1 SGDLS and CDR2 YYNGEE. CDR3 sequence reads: CASSVSDTPYF. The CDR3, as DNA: TGTGCCAGCAGCGTGAGTGATACGCCGTATTTT.

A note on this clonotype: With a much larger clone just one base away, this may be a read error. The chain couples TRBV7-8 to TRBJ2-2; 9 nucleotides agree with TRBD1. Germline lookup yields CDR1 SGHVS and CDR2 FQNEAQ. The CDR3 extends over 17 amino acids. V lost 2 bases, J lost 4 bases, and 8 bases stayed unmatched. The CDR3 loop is CASSLRAGTGCTGELFF. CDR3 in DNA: TGTGCCAGCAGCTTAAGGGCCGGGACAGGGTGCACCGGGGAGCTGTTTTTT.

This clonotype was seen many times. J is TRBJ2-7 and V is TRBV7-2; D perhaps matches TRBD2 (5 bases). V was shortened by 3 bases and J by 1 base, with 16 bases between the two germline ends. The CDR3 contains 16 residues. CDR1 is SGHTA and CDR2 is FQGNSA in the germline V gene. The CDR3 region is CASSFQLVGKSYEQYF. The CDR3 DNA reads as TGTGCCAGCAGCTTCCAACTTGTCGGGAAATCCTACGAGCAGTACTTC.

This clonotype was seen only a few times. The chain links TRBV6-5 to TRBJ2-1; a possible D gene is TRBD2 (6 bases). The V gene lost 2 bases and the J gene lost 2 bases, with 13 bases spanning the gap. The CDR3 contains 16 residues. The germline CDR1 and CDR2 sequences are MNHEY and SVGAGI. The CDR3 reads CASSYVGGIPYNEQFF. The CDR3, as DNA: TGTGCCAGCAGTTACGTCGGAGGGATTCCCTACAATGAGCAGTTCTTC.

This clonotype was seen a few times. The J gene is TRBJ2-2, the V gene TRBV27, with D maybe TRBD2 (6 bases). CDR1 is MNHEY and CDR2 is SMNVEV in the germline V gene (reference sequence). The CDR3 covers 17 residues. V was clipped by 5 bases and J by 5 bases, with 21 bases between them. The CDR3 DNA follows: TGTGCCAGCAGTCCTTATAAGCACTGGGGGGAGACCGGGGAGCTGTTTTTT. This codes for CASSPYKHWGETGELFF.

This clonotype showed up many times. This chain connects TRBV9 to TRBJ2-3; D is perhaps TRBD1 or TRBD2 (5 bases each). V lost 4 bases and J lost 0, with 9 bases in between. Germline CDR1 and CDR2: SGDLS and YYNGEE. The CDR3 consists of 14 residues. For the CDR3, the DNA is TGTGCCAGCAGCAGGGACGCGAGCACAGATACGCAGTATTTT. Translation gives CASSRDASTDTQYF.

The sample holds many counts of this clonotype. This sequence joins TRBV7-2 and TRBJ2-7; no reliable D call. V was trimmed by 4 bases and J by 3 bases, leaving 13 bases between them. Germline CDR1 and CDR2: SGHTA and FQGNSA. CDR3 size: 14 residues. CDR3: CASSSTTRLYEQYF. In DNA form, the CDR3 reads TGTGCCAGCAGCTCCACTACGCGACTCTACGAGCAGTACTTC.

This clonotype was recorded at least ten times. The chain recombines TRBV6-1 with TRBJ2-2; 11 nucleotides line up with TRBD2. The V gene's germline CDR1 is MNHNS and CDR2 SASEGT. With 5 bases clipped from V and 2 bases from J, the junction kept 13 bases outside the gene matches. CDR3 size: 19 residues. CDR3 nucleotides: TGTGCCAGCAGTACCTTAGGGGCTAGCGGGGGGAAAAACACCGGGGAGCTGTTTTTT. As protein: CASSTLGASGGKNTGELFF.

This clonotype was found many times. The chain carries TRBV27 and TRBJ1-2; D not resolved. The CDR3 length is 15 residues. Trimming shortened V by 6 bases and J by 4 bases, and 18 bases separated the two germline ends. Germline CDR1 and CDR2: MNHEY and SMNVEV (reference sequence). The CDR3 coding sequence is TGTGCCAGCAGGACGCAAATCAGTGGGCCCTATGGCTACACCTTC. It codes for CASRTQISGPYGYTF.

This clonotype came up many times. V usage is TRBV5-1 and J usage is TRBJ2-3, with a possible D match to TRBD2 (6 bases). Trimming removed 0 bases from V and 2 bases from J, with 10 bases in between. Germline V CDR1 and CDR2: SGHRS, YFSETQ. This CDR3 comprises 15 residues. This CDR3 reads CASSLVSGPTDTQYF. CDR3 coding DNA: TGCGCCAGCAGCTTGGTTAGCGGACCCACAGATACGCAGTATTTT.

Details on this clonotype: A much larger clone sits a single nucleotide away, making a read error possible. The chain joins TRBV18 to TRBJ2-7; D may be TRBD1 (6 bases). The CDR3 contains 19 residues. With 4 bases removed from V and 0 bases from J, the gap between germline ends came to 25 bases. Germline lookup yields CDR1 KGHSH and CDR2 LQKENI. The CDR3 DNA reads TGTGCCAGCTCACTGCAGGGGACACGGGGTCATCCAGACTCCTACGAGCAGTACTTC. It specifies CASSLQGTRGHPDSYEQYF.

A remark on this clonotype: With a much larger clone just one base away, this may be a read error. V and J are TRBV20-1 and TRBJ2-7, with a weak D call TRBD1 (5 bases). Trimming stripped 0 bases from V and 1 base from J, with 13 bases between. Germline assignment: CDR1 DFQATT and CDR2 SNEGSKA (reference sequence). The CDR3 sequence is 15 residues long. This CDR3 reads CSARDLDKESYEQYF. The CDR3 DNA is TGCAGTGCTAGAGATTTGGACAAGGAATCCTACGAGCAGTACTTC.

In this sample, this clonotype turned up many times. The CDR3: CASHETARDQPQHF. The CDR3 region has the DNA TGTGCCAGCCACGAAACGGCCAGGGATCAGCCCCAGCATTTT. This sequence joins TRBV6-5 and TRBJ1-5, with D tentatively TRBD1 (5 bases). V lost 8 bases to trimming and J lost 5 bases, with 16 bases between them. The CDR3 consists of 14 residues. Germline V lookup: CDR1 MNHEY, CDR2 SVGAGI.

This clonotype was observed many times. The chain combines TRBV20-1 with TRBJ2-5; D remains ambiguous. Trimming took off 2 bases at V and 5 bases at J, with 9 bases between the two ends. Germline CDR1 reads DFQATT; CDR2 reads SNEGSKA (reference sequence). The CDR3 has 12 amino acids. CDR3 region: CSARSYSETQYF. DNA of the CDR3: TGCAGTGCTAGAAGTTACTCGGAGACCCAGTACTTC.

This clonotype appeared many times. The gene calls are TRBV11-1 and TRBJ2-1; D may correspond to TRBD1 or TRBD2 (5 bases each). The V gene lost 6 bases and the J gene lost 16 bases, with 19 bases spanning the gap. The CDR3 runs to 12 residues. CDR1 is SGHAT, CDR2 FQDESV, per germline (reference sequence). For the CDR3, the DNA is TGTGCCAGCAGTTCCTTAAGGGGAGCCGATTTCTTC. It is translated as CASSSLRGADFF.

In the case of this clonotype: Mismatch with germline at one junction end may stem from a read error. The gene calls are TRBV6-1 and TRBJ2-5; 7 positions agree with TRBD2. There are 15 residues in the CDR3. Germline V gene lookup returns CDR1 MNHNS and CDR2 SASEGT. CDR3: CPSSGGGPPKETQYF. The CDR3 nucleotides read TGTCCCAGTTCGGGAGGAGGACCCCCGAAAGAGACCCAGTACTTC.

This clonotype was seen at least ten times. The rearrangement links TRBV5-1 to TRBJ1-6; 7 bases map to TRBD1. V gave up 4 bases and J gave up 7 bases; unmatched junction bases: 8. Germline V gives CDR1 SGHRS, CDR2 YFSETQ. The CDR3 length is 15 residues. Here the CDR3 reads CASSEGQLDNSPLHF. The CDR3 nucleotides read TGCGCCAGCAGCGAGGGACAGCTGGACAATTCACCCCTCCACTTT.

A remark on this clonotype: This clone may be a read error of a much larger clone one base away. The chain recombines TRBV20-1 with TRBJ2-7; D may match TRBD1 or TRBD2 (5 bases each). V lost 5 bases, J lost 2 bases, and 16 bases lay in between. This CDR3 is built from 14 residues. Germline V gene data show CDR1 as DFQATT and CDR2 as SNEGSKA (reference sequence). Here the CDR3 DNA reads TGCAGTGCTCCTCGCCCCTGGGGGACCTACGAGCAGTACTTC. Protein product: CSAPRPWGTYEQYF.

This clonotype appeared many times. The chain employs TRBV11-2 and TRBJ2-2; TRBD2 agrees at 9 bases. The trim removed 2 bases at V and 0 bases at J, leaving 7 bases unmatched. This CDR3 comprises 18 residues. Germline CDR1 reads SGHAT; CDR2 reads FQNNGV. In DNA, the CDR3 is TGTGCCAGCAGCTTACAATCTCGCGGGAGGGCGAACACCGGGGAGCTGTTTTTT. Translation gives CASSLQSRGRANTGELFF.

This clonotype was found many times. In nucleotides, the CDR3 is TGTGCCAGCAGCTTAGCAGGTGGAGATGGCTACACCTTC. Translated, it gives CASSLAGGDGYTF. V is TRBV7-9 and J is TRBJ1-2, with no clear D. The CDR3 is 13 residues long. The V gene lost 0 bases and the J gene lost 6 bases, with 8 bases spanning the gap. Germline V gene data show CDR1 as SEHNR and CDR2 as FQNEAQ (reference sequence).